The T cell receptor beta chain described here comes from a study of cytomegalovirus exposure and HLA in healthy donors. General study points: Most TCR beta V segments were productive about 90% or about 30% of the time in an earlier analysis. Follow-up analysis later connected one missense variant in DCLRE1C with trimming of TCR beta V- and J-genes. Cytomegalovirus association was assigned to under 200 TCR beta chains.

These donors, healthy bone marrow donors, were studied. Points on this clone: What it binds is not known.

The PCR ran on 60 Vbeta and 13 Jbeta primers. Profiling relied on immunoSEQ multiplex PCR, and the TCRdb table lists in-frame clones only, not all of them. This sample has tens of thousands of clones, with around 80% found just once. The sample was PBMCs. This clonotype originated in a man under 40 in good health and CMV-seropositive.

The CDR3: CASGRGQFNEKLFF. CDR3 DNA sequence: TGTGCCAGCGGAAGGGGACAGTTTAATGAAAAACTGTTTTTT. The chain links TRBV6-1 to TRBJ1-4, with 7 bases matching TRBD1. J gave up 4 bases and V 8 bases, and 7 bases lay outside the gene matches. The germline V gene has CDR1 MNHNS and CDR2 SASEGT. The length of the CDR3 is 14 residues.